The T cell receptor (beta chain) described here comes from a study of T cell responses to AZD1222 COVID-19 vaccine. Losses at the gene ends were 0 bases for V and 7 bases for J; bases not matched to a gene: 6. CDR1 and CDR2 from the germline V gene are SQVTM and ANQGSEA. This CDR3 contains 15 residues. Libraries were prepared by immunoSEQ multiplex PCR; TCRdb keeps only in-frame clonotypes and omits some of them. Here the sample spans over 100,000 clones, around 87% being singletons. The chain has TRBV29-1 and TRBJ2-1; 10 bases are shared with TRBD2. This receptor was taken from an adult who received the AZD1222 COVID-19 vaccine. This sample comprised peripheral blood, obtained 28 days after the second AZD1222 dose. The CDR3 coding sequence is TGCAGCGTTGAAGACCTAGCGGGAGTAAGTAATGAGCAGTTCTTC. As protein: CSVEDLAGVSNEQFF.